This T cell receptor beta chain was retrieved from a study of blood T cell repertoires in COVID-19. Study-level background: COVID-19 samples collected from the United States, Italy and Spain covered acute and convalescent phases. The analysed material was cDNA or gDNA that came from T cells, B-cell-depleted T cells, or PBMCs.

The germline CDR1 and CDR2 sequences are MNHEY and SVGAGI. This CDR3 is 14 amino acids long. V trimming: 6 bases; J trimming: 2 bases; junction bases outside the gene matches: 6. Study processing details: Reference gene primer amplification gave nucleated cell count estimates. Sequenced by immunoSEQ multiplex PCR; TCRdb stores in-frame clones only, minus some. D and trimming were read from the DNA, whereas the V and J calls and clone size are those reported in that table. The profile shows under 150,000 clones, roughly 76% of them singletons. Sample: peripheral blood. The chain combines TRBV6-5 with TRBJ2-7; TRBD1 aligns across 8 bases. The origin of this receptor is a human donor with acute or convalescent COVID-19. The donor label of this sample is uncertain. The CDR3, as DNA: TGTGCCAGCAGCCGCGGACAGGGTACCTACGAGCAGTACTTC. Amino acids: CASSRGQGTYEQYF.